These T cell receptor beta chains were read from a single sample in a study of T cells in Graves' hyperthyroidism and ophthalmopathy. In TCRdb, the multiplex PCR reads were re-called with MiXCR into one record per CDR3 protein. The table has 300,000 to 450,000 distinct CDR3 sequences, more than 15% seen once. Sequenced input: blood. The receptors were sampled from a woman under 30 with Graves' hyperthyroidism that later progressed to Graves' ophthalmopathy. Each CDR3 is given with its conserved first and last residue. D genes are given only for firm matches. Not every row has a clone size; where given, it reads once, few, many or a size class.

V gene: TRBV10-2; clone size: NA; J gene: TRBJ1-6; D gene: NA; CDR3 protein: CASTPVRASSYNSPLHF; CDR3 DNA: TGCGCCAGCACCCCCGTAAGGGCAAGCTCCTATAATTCACCCCTCCACTTT
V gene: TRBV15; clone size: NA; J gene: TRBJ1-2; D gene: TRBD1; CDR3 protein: CATSRDRDRGYTF; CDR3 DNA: TGTGCCACCAGCAGAGATAGGGACAGAGGCTACACCTTC
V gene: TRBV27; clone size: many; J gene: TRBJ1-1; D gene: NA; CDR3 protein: CASRNTQNTEAFF; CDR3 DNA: TGTGCCAGCAGGAATACACAGAACACTGAAGCTTTCTTT
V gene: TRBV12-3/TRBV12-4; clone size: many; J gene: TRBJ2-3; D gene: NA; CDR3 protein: CASTKDSTDTQYF; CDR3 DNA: TGTGCCAGCACCAAGGACAGCACAGATACGCAGTATTTT
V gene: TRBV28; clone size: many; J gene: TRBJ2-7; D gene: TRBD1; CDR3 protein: CASSQDRGPYEQYF; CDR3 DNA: TGTGCCAGCAGCCAGGACAGGGGACCCTACGAGCAGTACTTC
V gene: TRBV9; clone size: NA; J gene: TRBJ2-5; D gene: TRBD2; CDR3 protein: CASSVDSGRTQETQYF; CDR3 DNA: TGTGCCAGCAGCGTGGATAGCGGGAGGACCCAAGAGACCCAGTACTTC
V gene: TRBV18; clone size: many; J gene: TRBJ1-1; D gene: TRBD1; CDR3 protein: CASSPLGQDRAYEAFF; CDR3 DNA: TGTGCCAGCTCACCCCTCGGTCAGGACAGGGCTTATGAAGCTTTCTTT
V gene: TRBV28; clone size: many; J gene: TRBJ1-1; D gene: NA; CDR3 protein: CASSLNDRWAFF; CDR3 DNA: TGTGCCAGCAGTTTGAATGACAGGTGGGCTTTCTTT
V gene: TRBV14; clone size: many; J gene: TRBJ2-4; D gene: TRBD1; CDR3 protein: CASSQDAQGAGNIQYF; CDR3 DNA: TGTGCCAGCAGCCAAGATGCCCAGGGGGCCGGGAACATTCAGTACTTC
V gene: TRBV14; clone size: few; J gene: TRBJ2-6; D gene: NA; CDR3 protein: CASSPTPGTSFSGANVLTF; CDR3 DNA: TGTGCCAGCAGCCCGACACCCGGGACAAGTTTCTCTGGGGCCAACGTCCTGACTTTC
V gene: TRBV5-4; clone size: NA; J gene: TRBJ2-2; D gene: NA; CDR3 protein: CASSLGLDGELFF; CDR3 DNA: TGTGCCAGCAGCTTGGGACTGGACGGGGAGCTGTTTTTT
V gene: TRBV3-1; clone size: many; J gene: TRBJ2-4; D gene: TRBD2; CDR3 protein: CASSQAQGGASGSLAKNIQYF; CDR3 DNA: TGTGCCAGCAGCCAAGCACAGGGGGGGGCTAGCGGGAGTCTAGCCAAAAACATTCAGTACTTC
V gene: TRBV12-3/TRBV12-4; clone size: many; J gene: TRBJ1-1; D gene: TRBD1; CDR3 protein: CASSFRGMTEAFF; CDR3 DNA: TGTGCCAGCAGTTTCAGGGGGATGACTGAAGCTTTCTTT
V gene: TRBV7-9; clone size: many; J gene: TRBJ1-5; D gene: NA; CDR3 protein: CASSLGGEDSNQPQHF; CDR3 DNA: TGTGCCAGCAGCTTAGGAGGGGAAGATAGCAATCAGCCCCAGCATTTT
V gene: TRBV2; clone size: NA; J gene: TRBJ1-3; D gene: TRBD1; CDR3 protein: CASSGHRGASGNTIYF; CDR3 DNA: TGTGCCAGCAGTGGACACAGGGGGGCCTCTGGAAACACCATATATTTT
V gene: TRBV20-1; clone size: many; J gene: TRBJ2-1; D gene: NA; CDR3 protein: CSGISYNEQFF; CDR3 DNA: TGCAGCGGGATATCATACAATGAGCAGTTCTTC
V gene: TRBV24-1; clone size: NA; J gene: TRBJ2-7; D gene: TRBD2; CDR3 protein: CATSDAASGFYEQYF; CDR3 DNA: TGTGCCACCAGTGACGCCGCTAGCGGGTTCTACGAGCAGTACTTC
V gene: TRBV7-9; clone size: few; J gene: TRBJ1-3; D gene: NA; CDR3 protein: CASSLGGYNTIYF; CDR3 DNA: TGTGCCAGCAGCTTAGGAGGGTATAACACCATATATTTT
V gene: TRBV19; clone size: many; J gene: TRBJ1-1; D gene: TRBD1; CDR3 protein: CASRPDRLAEAFF; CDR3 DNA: TGTGCCAGTAGGCCGGACAGGCTCGCTGAAGCTTTCTTT
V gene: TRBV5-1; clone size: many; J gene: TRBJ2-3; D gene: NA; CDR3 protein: CASSHRRTSTDTQYF; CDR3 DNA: TGCGCCAGCAGCCACCGCCGGACTAGCACAGATACGCAGTATTTT
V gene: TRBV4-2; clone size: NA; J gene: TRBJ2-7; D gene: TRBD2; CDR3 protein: CASSQEEGTSGYEQYF; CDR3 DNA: TGTGCCAGCAGCCAAGAAGAGGGGACTAGCGGTTACGAGCAGTACTTC
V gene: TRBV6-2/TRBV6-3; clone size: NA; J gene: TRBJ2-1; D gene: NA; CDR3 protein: CASSYSGIPYNEQFF; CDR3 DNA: TGTGCCAGCAGTTATAGTGGCATCCCCTACAATGAGCAGTTCTTC
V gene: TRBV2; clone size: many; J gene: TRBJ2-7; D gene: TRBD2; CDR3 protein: CASRAGTSSNEQYF; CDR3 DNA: TGTGCCAGCAGAGCCGGGACTAGCTCGAACGAGCAGTACTTC
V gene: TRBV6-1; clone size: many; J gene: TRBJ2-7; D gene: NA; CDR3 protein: CASRRPGTRSYEQYF; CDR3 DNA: TGTGCCAGCAGACGCCCCGGGACACGCTCCTACGAGCAGTACTTC
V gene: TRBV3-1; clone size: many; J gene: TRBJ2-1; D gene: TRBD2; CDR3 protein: CASSTLAGEDNEQFF; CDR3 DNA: TGTGCCAGCAGCACGCTAGCGGGAGAAGACAATGAGCAGTTCTTC
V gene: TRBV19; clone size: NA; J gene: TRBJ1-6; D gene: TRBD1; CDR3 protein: CASSTTGTGSSPLHF; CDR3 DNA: TGTGCCAGTAGTACCACCGGGACAGGGAGTTCACCCCTCCACTTT
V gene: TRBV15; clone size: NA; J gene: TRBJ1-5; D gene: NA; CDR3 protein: CATSPTSVRGNQPQHF; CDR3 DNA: TGTGCCACCAGTCCTACTAGCGTTAGGGGCAATCAGCCCCAGCATTTT
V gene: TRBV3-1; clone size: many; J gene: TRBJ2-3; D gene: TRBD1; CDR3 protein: CASSQDRGGPDTQYF; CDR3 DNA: TGTGCCAGCAGCCAAGATCGAGGGGGCCCAGATACGCAGTATTTT
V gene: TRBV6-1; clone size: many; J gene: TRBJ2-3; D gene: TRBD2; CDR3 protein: CASSDGPSGSRLDTQYF; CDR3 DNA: TGTGCCAGCAGTGACGGGCCTAGCGGGAGTAGGTTAGATACGCAGTATTTT
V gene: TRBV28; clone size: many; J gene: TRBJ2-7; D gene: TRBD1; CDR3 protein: CASRHPGQGALRSEQYF; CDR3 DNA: TGTGCCAGCAGACACCCGGGACAGGGGGCGTTACGCTCCGAGCAGTACTTC
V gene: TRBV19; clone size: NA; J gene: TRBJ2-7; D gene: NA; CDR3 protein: CASSTGGGTLYEQYF; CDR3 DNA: TGTGCCAGTAGTACGGGTGGGGGTACACTCTACGAGCAGTACTTC
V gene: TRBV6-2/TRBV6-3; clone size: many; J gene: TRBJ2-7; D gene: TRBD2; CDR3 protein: CASRTSGTPVYEQYF; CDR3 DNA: TGTGCCAGCAGGACTAGCGGAACCCCAGTGTACGAGCAGTACTTC
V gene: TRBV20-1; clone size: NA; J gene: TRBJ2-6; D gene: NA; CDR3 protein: CSAKDPSGANVLTF; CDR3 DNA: TGCAGTGCAAAGGACCCCTCTGGGGCCAACGTCCTGACTTTC
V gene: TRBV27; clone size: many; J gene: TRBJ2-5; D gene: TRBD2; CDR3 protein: CASSWSGLAFQETQYF; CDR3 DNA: TGTGCCAGCAGTTGGTCGGGACTAGCTTTCCAAGAGACCCAGTACTTC
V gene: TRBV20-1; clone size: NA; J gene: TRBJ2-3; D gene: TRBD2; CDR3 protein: CSARSRGGTDTQYF; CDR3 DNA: TGCAGTGCTCGGTCTCGGGGGGGCACAGATACGCAGTATTTT
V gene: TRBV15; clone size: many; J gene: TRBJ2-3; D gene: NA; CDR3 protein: CATSVGGRTDTQYF; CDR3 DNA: TGTGCCACCAGCGTCGGGGGGCGCACAGATACGCAGTATTTT
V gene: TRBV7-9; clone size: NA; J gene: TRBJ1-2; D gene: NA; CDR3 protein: CASSLGTASGYGYTF; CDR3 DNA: TGTGCCAGCAGCTTAGGTACGGCGTCTGGGTATGGCTACACCTTC
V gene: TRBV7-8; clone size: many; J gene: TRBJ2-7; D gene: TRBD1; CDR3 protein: CASSTRTGGSYEQYF; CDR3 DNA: TGTGCCAGCAGCACCAGGACAGGGGGGAGCTACGAGCAGTACTTC
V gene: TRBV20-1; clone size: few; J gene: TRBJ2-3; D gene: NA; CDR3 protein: CSARDRNFGTDTQYF; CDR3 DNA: TGCAGTGCTAGAGACCGGAATTTTGGCACAGATACGCAGTATTTT
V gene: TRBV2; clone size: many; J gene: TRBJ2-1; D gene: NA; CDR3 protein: CASSRGVLDEQFF; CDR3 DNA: TGTGCCAGCAGTAGGGGGGTTTTAGATGAGCAGTTCTTC
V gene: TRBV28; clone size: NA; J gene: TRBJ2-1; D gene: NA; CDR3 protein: CASSFSRGTYNEQFF; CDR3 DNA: TGTGCCAGCAGTTTCTCCCGCGGGACCTACAATGAGCAGTTCTTC